A selection of T cell receptor beta chains follows, all from one sample in a study of cytomegalovirus exposure and HLA in healthy donors. Produced via immunoSEQ multiplex PCR; TCRdb's table is partial and in-frame only. The profile shows over 200,000 clones, 75% to 90% of them singletons. Material for sequencing was PBMCs. These receptors were collected from a young woman in good health and CMV-seronegative. The CDR3 runs from the conserved cysteine through the conserved F or W. The D gene is left open where the match is weak. Rows give clone size only sometimes, using once, few, many, or a class for an expanded clone.

>NA|NA|TRBV25-1|TRBJ2-3
CASSEYGRGLRDTQYF
TGTGCCAGCAGTGAATATGGGCGGGGGCTCCGGGATACGCAGTATTTT
>few|NA|TRBV19|TRBJ2-7
CASSANSYEQYF
TGTGCCAGTAGTGCCAACTCCTACGAGCAGTACTTC
>NA|NA|TRBV18|TRBJ1-5
CASSYRRENGNQPQHF
TGTGCCAGCTCATACAGACGGGAAAATGGCAATCAGCCCCAGCATTTT
>NA|NA|TRBV27|TRBJ1-1
CASRQTGAASTEAFF
TGTGCCAGCAGACAGACTGGGGCCGCGTCCACTGAAGCTTTCTTT
>NA|NA|TRBV5-6|TRBJ2-1
CASSTHLRYEQFF
TGTGCCAGCAGCACTCATCTGAGGTATGAGCAGTTCTTC
>NA|NA|TRBV2|TRBJ1-1
CASTLQGEAEAFF
TGTGCCAGCACCTTACAGGGAGAGGCTGAAGCTTTCTTT
>NA|NA|TRBV5-4|TRBJ1-3
CASSLADTIYF
TGTGCCAGCAGCTTGGCGGACACCATATATTTT
>few|NA|TRBV6-6|TRBJ1-2
CASRMYGYTF
TGTGCCAGCAGGATGTATGGCTACACCTTC
>NA|NA|TRBV27|TRBJ2-7
CASSLSIDRGAYEQYF
TGTGCCAGCAGTTTATCGATTGACCGTGGCGCCTACGAGCAGTACTTC
>NA|TRBD1|TRBV7-3|TRBJ1-2
CASSLTGETSGYTF
TGTGCCAGCAGCTTGACAGGGGAAACTTCTGGGTACACCTTC
>NA|NA|TRBV9|TRBJ2-5
CASSVGAGDQETQYF
TGTGCCAGCAGCGTAGGTGCAGGGGACCAAGAGACCCAGTACTTC
>NA|NA|TRBV27|TRBJ1-5
CASSSTGSFQPQHF
TGTGCCAGCAGTTCAACAGGGTCCTTTCAGCCCCAGCATTTT
>NA|NA|TRBV7-9|TRBJ2-3
CASSLFDQRTDTQYF
TGTGCCAGCAGCTTATTCGACCAGCGCACAGATACGCAGTATTTT
>NA|NA|TRBV25-1|TRBJ2-2
CASRGETGELFF
TGTGCCAGCAGGGGAGAGACCGGGGAGCTGTTTTTT